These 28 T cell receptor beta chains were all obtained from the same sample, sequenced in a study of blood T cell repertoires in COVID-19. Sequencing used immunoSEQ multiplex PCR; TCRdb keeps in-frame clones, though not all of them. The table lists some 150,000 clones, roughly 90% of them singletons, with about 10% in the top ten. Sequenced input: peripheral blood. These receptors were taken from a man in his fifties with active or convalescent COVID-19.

CDR3 loop: CASSSPARGNTEAFF. The CDR3 nucleotides are TGTGCCAGCAGTTCCCCAGCCAGGGGGAACACTGAAGCTTTCTTT. V is TRBV28 and J is TRBJ1-1; tentative D call: TRBD1 (6 bases). The V gene's germline CDR1 is MDHEN and CDR2 SYDVKM. V was trimmed by 4 bases and J by 1 base, leaving 13 bases between them. This CDR3 comprises 15 residues.

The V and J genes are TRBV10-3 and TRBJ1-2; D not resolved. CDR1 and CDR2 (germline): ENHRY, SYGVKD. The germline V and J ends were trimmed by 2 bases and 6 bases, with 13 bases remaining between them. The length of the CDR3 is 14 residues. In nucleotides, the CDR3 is TGTGCCATCAGTGAGAAGCCCAGGTCTGATGGCTACACCTTC. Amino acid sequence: CAISEKPRSDGYTF.

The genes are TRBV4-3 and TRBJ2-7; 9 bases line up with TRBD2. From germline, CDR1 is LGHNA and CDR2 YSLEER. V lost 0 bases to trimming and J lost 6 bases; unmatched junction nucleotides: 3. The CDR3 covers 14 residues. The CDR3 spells CASSQEREGGEQYF. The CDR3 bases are TGCGCCAGCAGCCAAGAGCGGGAGGGGGGCGAGCAGTACTTC.

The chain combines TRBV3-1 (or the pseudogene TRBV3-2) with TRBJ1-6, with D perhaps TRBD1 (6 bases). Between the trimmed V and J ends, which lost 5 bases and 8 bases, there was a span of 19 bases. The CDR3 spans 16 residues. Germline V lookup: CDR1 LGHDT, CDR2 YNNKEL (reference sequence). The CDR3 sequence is CASSGQTGAEDSPLHF. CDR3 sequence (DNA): TGTGCCAGCAGCGGGCAGACAGGTGCCGAAGATTCACCCCTCCACTTT.

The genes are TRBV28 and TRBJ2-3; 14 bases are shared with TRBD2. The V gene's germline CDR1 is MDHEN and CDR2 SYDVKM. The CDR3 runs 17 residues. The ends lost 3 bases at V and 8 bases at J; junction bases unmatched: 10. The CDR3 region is CASSFGGGGLAGATQYF. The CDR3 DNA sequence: TGTGCCAGCAGTTTTGGGGGTGGGGGACTAGCGGGAGCTACGCAGTATTTT. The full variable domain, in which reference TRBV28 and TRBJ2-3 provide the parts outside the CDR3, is DVKVTQSSRYLVKRTGEKVFLECVQDMDHENMFWYRQDPGLGLRLIYFSYDVKMKEKGDIPEGYSVSREKKERFSLILESASTNQTSMYLCASSFGGGGLAGATQYFGPGTRLTVL.

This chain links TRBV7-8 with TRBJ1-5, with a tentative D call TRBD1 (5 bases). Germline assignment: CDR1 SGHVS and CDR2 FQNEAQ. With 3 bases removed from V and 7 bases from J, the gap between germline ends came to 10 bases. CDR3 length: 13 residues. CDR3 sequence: CASSFSRVQPQHF. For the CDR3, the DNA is TGTGCCAGCAGCTTTAGCAGGGTCCAGCCCCAGCATTTT.

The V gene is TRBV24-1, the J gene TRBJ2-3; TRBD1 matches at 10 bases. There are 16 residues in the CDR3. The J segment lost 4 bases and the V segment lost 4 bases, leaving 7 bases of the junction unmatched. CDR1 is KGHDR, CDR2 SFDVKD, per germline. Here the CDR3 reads CATSDRDRGVPDTQYF. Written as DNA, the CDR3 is TGTGCCACCAGTGACCGGGACAGGGGAGTCCCAGATACGCAGTATTTT.

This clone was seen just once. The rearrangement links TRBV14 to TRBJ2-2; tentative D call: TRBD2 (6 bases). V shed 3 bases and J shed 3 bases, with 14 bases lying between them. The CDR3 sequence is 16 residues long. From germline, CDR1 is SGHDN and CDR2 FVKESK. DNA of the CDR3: TGTGCCAGCAGCCAGGGGCGGGACTTTTACACCGGGGAGCTGTTTTTT. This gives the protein CASSQGRDFYTGELFF.

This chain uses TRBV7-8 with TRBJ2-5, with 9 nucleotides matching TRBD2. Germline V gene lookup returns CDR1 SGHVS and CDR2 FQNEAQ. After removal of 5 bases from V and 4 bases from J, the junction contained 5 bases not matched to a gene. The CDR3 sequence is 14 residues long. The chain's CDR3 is CASSPGTSSETQYF. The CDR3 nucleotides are TGTGCCAGCAGCCCCGGGACTAGCTCAGAGACCCAGTACTTC.

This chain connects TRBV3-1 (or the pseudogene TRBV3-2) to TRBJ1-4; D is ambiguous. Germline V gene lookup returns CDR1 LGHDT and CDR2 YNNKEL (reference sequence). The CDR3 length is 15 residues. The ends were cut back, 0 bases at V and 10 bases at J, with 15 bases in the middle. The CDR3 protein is CASSQDARSLGKLFF. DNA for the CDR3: TGTGCCAGCAGCCAAGATGCCCGGTCCCTAGGAAAACTGTTTTTT.

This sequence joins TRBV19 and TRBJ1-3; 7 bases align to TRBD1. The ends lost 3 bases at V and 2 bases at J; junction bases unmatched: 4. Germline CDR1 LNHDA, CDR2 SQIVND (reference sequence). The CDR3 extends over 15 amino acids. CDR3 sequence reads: CASSITTGPGNTIYF. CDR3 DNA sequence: TGTGCCAGTAGTATTACGACAGGGCCTGGAAACACCATATATTTT.

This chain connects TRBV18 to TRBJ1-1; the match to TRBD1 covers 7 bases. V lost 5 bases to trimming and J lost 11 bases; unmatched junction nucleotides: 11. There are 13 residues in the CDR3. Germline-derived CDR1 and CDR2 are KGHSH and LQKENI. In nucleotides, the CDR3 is TGTGCCAGCTCATTAACAGGGGTGGTGGAGGCTTTCTTT. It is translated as CASSLTGVVEAFF.

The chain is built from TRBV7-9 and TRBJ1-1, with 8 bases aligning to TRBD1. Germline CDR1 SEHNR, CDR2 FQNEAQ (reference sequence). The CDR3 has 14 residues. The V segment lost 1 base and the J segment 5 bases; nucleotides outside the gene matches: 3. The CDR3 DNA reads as TGTGCCAGCAGCTTAGGGACAGGGCGGACTGAAGCTTTCTTT. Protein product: CASSLGTGRTEAFF.

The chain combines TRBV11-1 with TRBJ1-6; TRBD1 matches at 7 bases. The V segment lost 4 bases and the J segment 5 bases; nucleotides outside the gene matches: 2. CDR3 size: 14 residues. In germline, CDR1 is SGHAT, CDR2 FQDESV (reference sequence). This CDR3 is CASSSGTDNSPLHF. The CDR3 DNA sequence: TGTGCCAGCAGCTCCGGGACAGATAATTCACCCCTCCACTTT.

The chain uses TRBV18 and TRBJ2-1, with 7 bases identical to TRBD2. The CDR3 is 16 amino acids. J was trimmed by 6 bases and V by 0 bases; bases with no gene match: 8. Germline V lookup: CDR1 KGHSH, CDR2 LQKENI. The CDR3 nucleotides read TGTGCCAGCTCACCACCGGGTCGGGAGGTGGGCAATGAGCAGTTCTTC. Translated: CASSPPGREVGNEQFF.

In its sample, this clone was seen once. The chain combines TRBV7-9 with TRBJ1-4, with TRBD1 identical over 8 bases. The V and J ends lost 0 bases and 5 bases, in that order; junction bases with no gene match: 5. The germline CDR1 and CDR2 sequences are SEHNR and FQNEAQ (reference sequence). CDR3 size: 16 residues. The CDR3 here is CASSLAGAGGNEKLFF. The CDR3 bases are TGTGCCAGCAGCTTAGCAGGGGCAGGGGGCAATGAAAAACTGTTTTTT.

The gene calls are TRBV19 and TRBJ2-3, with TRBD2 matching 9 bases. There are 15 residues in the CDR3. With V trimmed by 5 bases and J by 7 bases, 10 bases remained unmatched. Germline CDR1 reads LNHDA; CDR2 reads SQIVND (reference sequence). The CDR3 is CASSREAGGPHTQYF. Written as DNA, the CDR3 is TGTGCCAGTAGTCGAGAGGCGGGAGGGCCGCATACGCAGTATTTT.

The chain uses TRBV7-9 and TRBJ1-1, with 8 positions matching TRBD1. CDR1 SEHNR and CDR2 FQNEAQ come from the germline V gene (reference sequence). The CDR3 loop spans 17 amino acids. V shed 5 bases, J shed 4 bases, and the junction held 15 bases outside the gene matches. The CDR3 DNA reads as TGTGCCAGCAGCCAGGGAGGACAGGGTAACCCCCTCACTGAAGCTTTCTTT. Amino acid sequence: CASSQGGQGNPLTEAFF.

The CDR3 loop is CASSQDRPGGYEQYF. The CDR3 region has the DNA TGCGCCAGCAGCCAAGATCGGCCAGGAGGCTACGAGCAGTACTTC. The J gene is TRBJ2-7, the V gene TRBV4-1; maybe TRBD2 (5 bases). This CDR3 comprises 15 residues. Trimming shortened V by 0 bases and J by 3 bases, and 12 bases separated the two germline ends. Germline CDR1 reads MGHRA; CDR2 reads YSYEKL.

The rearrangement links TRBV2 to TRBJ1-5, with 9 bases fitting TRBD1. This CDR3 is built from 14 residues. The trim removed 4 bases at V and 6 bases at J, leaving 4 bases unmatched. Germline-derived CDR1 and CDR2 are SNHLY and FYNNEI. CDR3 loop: CASSGTGGFQPQHF. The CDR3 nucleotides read TGTGCCAGCAGTGGTACAGGGGGCTTTCAGCCCCAGCATTTT.

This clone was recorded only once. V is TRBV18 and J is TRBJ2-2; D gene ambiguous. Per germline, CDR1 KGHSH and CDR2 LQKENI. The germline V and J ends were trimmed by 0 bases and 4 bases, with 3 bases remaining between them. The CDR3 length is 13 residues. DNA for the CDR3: TGTGCCAGCTCACCACCGAGCACCGGGGAGCTGTTTTTT. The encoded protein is CASSPPSTGELFF.

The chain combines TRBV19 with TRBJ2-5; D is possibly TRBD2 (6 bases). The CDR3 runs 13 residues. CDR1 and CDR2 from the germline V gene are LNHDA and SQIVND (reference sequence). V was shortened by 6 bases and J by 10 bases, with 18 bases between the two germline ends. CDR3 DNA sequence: TGTGCCAGTAGGAATTCCGGGACTGGCGTCCAGTACTTC. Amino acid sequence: CASRNSGTGVQYF.

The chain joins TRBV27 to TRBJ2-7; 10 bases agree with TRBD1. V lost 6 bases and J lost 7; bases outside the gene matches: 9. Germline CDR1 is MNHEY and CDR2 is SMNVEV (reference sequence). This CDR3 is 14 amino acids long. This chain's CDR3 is CASRNRQGAKEQYF. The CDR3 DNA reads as TGTGCCAGCAGAAATCGACAGGGGGCGAAGGAGCAGTACTTC.

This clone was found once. CDR3 coding DNA: TGTGCCAGTAGTGGCACAGGGTCGGGCGGGGCCAACGTCCTGACTTTC. It codes for CASSGTGSGGANVLTF. The chain uses TRBV19 and TRBJ2-6; perhaps TRBD1 as D (6 bases). Germline V lookup: CDR1 LNHDA, CDR2 SQIVND (reference sequence). The CDR3 has 16 residues. The V end was cut by 5 bases, the J end by 4 bases, with 15 bases between. Based on the CDR3 plus reference TRBV19 and TRBJ2-6, the full variable domain is DGGITQSPKYLFRKEGQNVTLSCEQNLNHDAMYWYRQDPGQGLRLIYYSQIVNDFQKGDIAEGYSVSREKKESFPLTVTSAQKNPTAFYLCASSGTGSGGANVLTFGAGSRLTVL.

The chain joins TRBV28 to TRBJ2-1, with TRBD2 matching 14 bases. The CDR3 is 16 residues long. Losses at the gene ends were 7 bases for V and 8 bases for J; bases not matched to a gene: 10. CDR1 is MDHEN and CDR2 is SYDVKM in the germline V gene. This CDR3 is CASNKFGTSGRDEQFF. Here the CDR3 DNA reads TGTGCCAGCAATAAGTTTGGGACTAGCGGGAGAGATGAGCAGTTCTTC.

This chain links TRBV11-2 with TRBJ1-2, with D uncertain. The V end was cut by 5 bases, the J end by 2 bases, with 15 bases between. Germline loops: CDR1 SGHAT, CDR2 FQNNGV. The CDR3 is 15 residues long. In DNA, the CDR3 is TGTGCCAGCAGCCATACCCCGGGGTGGAACTATGGCTACACCTTC. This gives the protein CASSHTPGWNYGYTF.

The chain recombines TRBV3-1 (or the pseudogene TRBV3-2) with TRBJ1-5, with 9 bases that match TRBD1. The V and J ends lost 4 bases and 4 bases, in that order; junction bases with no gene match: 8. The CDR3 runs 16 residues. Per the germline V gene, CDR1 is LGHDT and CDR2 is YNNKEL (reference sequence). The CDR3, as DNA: TGTGCCAGCAGCCCAACTCAACAGGGGGCGAATCAGCCCCAGCATTTT. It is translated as CASSPTQQGANQPQHF.

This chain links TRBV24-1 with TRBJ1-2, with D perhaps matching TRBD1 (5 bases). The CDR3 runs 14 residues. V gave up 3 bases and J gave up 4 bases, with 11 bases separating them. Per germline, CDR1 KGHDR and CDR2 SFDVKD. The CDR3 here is CATSDPGTSYGYTF. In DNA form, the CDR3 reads TGTGCCACCAGTGATCCCGGGACTTCCTATGGCTACACCTTC.